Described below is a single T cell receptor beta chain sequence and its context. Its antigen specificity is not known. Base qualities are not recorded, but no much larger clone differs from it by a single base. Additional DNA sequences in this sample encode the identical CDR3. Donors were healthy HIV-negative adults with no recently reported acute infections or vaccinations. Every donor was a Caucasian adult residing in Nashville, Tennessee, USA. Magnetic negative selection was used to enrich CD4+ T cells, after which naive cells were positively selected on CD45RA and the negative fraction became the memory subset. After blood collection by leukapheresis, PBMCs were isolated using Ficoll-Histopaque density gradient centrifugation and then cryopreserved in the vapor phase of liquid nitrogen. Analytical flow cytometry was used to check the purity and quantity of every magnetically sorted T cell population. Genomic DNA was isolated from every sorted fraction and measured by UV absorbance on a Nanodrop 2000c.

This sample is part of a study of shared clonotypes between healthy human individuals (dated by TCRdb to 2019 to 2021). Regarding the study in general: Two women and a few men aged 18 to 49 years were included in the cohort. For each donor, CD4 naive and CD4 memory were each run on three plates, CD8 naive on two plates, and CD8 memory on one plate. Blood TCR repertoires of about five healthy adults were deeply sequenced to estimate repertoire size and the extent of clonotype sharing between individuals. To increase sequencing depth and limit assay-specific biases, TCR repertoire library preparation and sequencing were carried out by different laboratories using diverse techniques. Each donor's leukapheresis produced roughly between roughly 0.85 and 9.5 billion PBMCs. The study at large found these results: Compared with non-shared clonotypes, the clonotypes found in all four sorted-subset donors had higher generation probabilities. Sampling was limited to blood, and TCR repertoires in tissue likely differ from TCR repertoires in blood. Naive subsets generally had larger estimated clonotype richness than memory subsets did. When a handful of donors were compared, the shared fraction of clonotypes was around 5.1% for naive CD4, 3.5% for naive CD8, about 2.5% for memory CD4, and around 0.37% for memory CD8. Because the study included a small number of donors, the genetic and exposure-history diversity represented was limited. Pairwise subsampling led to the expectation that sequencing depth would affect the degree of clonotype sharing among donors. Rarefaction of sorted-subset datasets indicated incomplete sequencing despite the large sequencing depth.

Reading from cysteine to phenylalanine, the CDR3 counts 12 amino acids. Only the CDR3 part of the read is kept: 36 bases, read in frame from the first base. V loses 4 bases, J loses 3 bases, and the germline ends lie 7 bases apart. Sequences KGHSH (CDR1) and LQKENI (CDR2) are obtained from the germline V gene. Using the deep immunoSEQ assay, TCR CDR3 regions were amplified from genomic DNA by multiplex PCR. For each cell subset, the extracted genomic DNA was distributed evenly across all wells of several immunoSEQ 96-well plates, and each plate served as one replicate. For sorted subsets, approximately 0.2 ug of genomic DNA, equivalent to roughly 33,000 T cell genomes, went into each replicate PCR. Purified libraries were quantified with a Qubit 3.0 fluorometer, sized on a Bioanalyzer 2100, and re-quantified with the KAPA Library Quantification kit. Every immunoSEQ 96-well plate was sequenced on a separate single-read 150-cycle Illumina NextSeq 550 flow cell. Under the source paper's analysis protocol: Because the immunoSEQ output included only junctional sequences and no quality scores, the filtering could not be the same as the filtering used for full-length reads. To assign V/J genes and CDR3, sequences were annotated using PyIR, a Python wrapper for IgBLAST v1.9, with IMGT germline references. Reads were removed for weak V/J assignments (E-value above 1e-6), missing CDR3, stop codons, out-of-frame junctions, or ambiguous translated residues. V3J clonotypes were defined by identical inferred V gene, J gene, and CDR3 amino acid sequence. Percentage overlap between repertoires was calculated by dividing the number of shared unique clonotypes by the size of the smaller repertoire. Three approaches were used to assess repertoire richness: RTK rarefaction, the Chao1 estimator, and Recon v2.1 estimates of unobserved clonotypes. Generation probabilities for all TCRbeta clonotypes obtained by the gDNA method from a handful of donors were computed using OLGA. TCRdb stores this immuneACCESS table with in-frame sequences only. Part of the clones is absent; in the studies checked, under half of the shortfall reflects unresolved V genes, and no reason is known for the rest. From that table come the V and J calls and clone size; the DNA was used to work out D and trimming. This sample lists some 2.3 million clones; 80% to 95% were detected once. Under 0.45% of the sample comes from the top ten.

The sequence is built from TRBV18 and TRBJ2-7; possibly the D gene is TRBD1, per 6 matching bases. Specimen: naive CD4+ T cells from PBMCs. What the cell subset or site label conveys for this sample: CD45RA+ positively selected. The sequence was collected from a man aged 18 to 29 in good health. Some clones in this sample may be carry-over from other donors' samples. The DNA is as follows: TGTGCCAGCTCACGGGACAACTACGAGCAGTACTTC. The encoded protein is CASSRDNYEQYF.